This TCR beta chain was identified during a study of T cell repertoires in cytomegalovirus infection (dated by TCRdb to the late 2010s). Turning to the overall study: Alongside well-studied HLA-B-restricted epitopes, the peptide stimulations were aimed at recently identified HLA-C-restricted CMV epitopes, whose presentation resists viral immunomodulation. Because public TCR beta signatures pointed to carriage of CMV infection together with the matching HLA type, the HLA type of each donor mattered for the analysis.

The treatment or condition label, read with the paper, signifies: in vitro stimulation with specific CMV peptide epitopes to enrich CMV-specific T cells. Study-wide conclusions, independent of this receptor: The ex vivo response was dominated by HLA-C-restricted CMV-specific TCR beta clonotypes, and the single most frequent clonotype in two of eight donors was supplied by these HLA-C-restricted clonotypes. Carriers of CMV infection plus the relevant HLA type were discriminated by the cumulative frequency of public TCR beta family members in the study cohort and in an independent roughly 400-donor cohort.

The germline V gene supplies CDR1 SGHTS and CDR2 YDEGEE. A distance of 11 bases separates the germline ends of V and J, which lose 4 bases and 3 bases respectively. From the cysteine up to the phenylalanine, the CDR3 has a length of 13 residues. The only DNA kept is the CDR3, 39 bases in frame from the first base. This sample was sequenced with an Illumina HiSeq 1500. TCRdb reran the public reads through fastp at Q25 and MiXCR, keeping productive beta chains. Rows matching on CDR3 protein sequence are summarized as one entry with the most common DNA and genes. The sample table lists some 900,000 distinct CDR3 sequences, 30% to 35% of them with a count of one. Clones ranked in the top ten supply around 12% of the sample. This clonotype appeared a single time. The clone's antigen remains unknown. Base quality data are lacking; no much larger clone is found one base away. A single read offers scant evidence.

The chain joins TRBV5-8 to TRBJ2-7; the D gene is not confidently resolved. This clonotype was sampled from a human donor in good health (CMV status not recorded). Some clones in this sample may be carry-over from other donors' samples. Source: cultured CD8+ T cells from PBMCs, taken from culture after CMV antigen stimulation. The CDR3 has the sequence CASSGPRSYEQYF. The bases read TGTGCCAGCAGCGGCCCGAGGAGCTACGAGCAGTACTTC.